The TCR beta chain described here comes from a study of control samples from healthy donors and cancer patients. This CDR3 comprises 13 residues. V was trimmed by 6 bases and J by 2 bases, leaving 10 bases between them. Germline V gene sequence: CDR1 MDHEN, CDR2 SYDVKM. TCRdb's table, derived via immunoSEQ multiplex PCR, lists solely in-frame clones and lacks some. The sample contains about 160,000 clones, roughly 90% of which appear only once. The chain carries TRBV28 and TRBJ1-2, with TRBD1 as a possible D gene (6 bases). The sample was blood. This TCR derives from a man under 40 in good health. The CDR3 sequence: CASRRDTNYGYTF. The CDR3 DNA reads TGTGCCAGCAGGCGGGACACCAACTATGGCTACACCTTC.